This T cell receptor (beta chain) was documented in a study of identical twins. Study observations and caveats: Weaker excess sharing between twins was seen in beta out-of-frame sequences. Donors were not followed over many years; analysis was cross-sectional.

MiXCR was run by TCRdb on the 5' RACE reads, yielding one entry per CDR3 protein. This table has some 630,000 distinct CDR3 sequences, about 7% appearing once. Trimming removed 2 bases from V and 3 bases from J, with 7 bases in between. CDR3 length: 13 amino acids. Germline CDR1 and CDR2: KGHSH and LQKENI. Comments on this clonotype: The antigen is unknown.

This same sample was also part of a study on yellow fever vaccine responses in identical twins.

The sequence came from a woman in her late teens or twenties in good health. V gene TRBV18 combines with J gene TRBJ1-1, with a weak D call TRBD1 (6 bases). The sequenced sample consisted of PBMCs. The CDR3 reads CASSPNRDTEAFF. The CDR3 bases are TGTGCCAGCTCACCAAACAGGGACACTGAAGCTTTCTTT.